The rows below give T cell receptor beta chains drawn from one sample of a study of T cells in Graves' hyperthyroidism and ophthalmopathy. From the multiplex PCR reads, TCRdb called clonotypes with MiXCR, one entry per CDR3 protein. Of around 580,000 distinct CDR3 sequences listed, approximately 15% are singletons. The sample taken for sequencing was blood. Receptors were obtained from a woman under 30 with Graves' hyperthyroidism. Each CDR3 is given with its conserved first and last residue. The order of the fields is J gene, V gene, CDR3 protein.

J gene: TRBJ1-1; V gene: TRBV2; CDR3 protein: CASNREGWDTEAFF
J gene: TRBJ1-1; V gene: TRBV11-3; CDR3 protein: CASTAGVGEAFF
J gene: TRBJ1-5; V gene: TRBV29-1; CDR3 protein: CSVAEGAWQPQHF
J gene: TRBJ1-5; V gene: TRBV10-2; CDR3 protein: CASSQPSNQPQHF
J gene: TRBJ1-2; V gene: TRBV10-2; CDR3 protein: CASSAEQGNSLYGYTF
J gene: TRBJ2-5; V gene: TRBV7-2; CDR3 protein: CASSPIPEVAETQYF
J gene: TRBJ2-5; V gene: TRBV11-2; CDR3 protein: CASSTTGPGTETQYF
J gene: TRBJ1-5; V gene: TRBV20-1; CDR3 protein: CSARGAGGISNQPQHF
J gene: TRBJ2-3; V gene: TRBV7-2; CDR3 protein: CASSLILGLAEVIVTDTQYF
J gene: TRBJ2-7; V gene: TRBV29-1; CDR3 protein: CSVGLTKTYEQYF
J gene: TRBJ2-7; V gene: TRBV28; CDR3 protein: CASSTRRGKRSYEQYF
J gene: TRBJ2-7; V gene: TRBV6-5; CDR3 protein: CASSYSVVYEQYF
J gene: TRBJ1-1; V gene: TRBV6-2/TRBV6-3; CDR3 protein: CASSFVGPNTEAFF
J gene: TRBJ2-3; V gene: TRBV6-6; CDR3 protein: CASSYSYSGVDTQYF
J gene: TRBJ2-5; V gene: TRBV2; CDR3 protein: CASSDTGGREAQYF